Listed here are 8 T cell receptor beta chains from one sample, sequenced in a study of cytomegalovirus exposure and HLA in healthy donors. Repertoires were generated with immunoSEQ multiplex PCR, while TCRdb's copy carries only in-frame clones and drops some. The sample lists approximately 160,000 clones, approximately 80% occurring once. The source material was PBMCs. Receptor source: a man aged 25 to 40 in good health and CMV-seropositive.

The chain carries TRBV4-3 and TRBJ1-2, with 10 bases that match TRBD1. Germline lookup yields CDR1 LGHNA and CDR2 YSLEER. Trimming removed 0 bases from V and 3 bases from J; junction bases left unmatched: 4. The CDR3 extends over 16 amino acids. The CDR3 nucleotides read TGCGCCAGCAGCCAAGAAGGGACAGGGGCTTACTATGGCTACACCTTC. Amino acid sequence: CASSQEGTGAYYGYTF.

The chain has TRBV10-3 and TRBJ2-5; 8 bases match TRBD1. Germline trimming cut 7 bases from V and 4 bases from J; bases unmatched to any gene: 8. CDR3 size: 14 residues. CDR1 is ENHRY, CDR2 SYGVKD, per germline. The CDR3 nucleotides read TGTGCCATCAATTCCGGGACAGGATTAGAGACCCAGTACTTC. It encodes CAINSGTGLETQYF.

V and J are TRBV7-9 and TRBJ2-7; the D gene is possibly TRBD1 (6 bases). Trimming stripped 4 bases from V and 0 bases from J, with 10 bases between. The CDR3 consists of 14 residues. From germline, CDR1 is SEHNR and CDR2 FQNEAQ (reference sequence). In nucleotides, the CDR3 is TGTGCCAGCAGCTGGACAGCCTACTCCTACGAGCAGTACTTC. Translation: CASSWTAYSYEQYF.

Note on this clone: Germline is not matched at one junction end, which may reflect a read error. The chain employs TRBV4-1 and TRBJ2-1; tentatively, D is TRBD1 (6 bases). Germline V gene sequence: CDR1 MGHRA, CDR2 YSYEKL. The CDR3 totals 14 residues. As DNA, the CDR3 is TGCGCCAGCAGCCAAGGTCAGGGGTTCGATGAGAAGTTCTTC. Amino acid sequence: CASSQGQGFDEKFF.

The V and J genes are TRBV7-2 and TRBJ1-3; possible D gene TRBD1, 5 bases. V was shortened by 5 bases and J by 1 base, with 9 bases between the two germline ends. Germline V gives CDR1 SGHTA, CDR2 FQGNSA. The length of the CDR3 is 14 residues. The CDR3 DNA sequence: TGTGCCAGCAGCGTGCAGGGTTCTGGAAACACCATATATTTT. It yields the protein CASSVQGSGNTIYF.

CDR3 nucleotide sequence: TGTGCCAGCAGGATAAACAGGGGCACCGGGGAGCTGTTTTTT. Amino acids: CASRINRGTGELFF. This rearrangement joins TRBV7-8 to TRBJ2-2; 7 bases match TRBD1. Germline V lookup: CDR1 SGHVS, CDR2 FQNEAQ. Trimming took 6 bases from V and 4 from J; bases not matched to a gene: 5. The CDR3 consists of 14 residues. Based on the CDR3 plus reference TRBV7-8 and TRBJ2-2, the full variable domain is GAGVSQSPRYKVAKRGQDVALRCDPISGHVSLFWYQQALGQGPEFLTYFQNEAQLDKSGLPSDRFFAERPEGSVSTLKIQRTQQEDSAVYLCASRINRGTGELFFGEGSRLTVL.

V is TRBV7-2 and J is TRBJ2-5, with D possibly being TRBD2 (7 bases). Germline V lookup: CDR1 SGHTA, CDR2 FQGNSA. The CDR3 length is 17 residues. V was shortened by 1 base and J by 5 bases, with 20 bases between the two germline ends. This CDR3 is CASSLVGGPNGRETQYF. The CDR3 DNA follows: TGTGCCAGCAGCTTAGTGGGGGGGCCGAACGGGCGGGAGACCCAGTACTTC.

The rearrangement uses TRBV9 and TRBJ1-3, with 7 bases that match TRBD1. V was clipped by 4 bases and J by 0 bases; unmatched bases: 13. CDR1 is SGDLS, CDR2 YYNGEE, per germline. The CDR3 length is 18 residues. In DNA, the CDR3 is TGTGCCAGCAGCAAAACCAGGACAGGTCCCCTCTCTGGAAACACCATATATTTT. This sequence encodes CASSKTRTGPLSGNTIYF.